The present entry profiles one T cell receptor beta chain with its context. The target antigen is unknown. The source of the sample is a study of T cells after yellow fever vaccination. Study results and limitations: Clones from primary vaccination mostly reappeared after the booster (96% CD4, around 90% CD8).

It was through 5'RACE template switching that TCR cDNA was made, with a universal primer site and UMIs added. TCRdb processed the 5' RACE reads anew with MiXCR; each CDR3 protein has one entry. The table includes about 73,000 distinct CDR3 sequences, around 7.7% detected once. This CDR3 contains 14 residues. With V trimmed by 3 bases and J by 6 bases, 6 bases remained unmatched. From germline, CDR1 is GTSNPN and CDR2 SVGIG (reference sequence). This TCR derives from a man aged 25 to 45 who received the YFV17D yellow fever vaccine. The sequencing here drew on CD8+ T cells sorted from PBMCs, taken on the day of the yellow fever booster vaccination. The J gene is TRBJ2-1, the V gene TRBV30; 9 bases are a match to TRBD2. The CDR3 region is CAWREGLAVNEQFF. The CDR3 DNA reads as TGTGCCTGGAGAGAGGGACTAGCTGTCAATGAGCAGTTCTTC.